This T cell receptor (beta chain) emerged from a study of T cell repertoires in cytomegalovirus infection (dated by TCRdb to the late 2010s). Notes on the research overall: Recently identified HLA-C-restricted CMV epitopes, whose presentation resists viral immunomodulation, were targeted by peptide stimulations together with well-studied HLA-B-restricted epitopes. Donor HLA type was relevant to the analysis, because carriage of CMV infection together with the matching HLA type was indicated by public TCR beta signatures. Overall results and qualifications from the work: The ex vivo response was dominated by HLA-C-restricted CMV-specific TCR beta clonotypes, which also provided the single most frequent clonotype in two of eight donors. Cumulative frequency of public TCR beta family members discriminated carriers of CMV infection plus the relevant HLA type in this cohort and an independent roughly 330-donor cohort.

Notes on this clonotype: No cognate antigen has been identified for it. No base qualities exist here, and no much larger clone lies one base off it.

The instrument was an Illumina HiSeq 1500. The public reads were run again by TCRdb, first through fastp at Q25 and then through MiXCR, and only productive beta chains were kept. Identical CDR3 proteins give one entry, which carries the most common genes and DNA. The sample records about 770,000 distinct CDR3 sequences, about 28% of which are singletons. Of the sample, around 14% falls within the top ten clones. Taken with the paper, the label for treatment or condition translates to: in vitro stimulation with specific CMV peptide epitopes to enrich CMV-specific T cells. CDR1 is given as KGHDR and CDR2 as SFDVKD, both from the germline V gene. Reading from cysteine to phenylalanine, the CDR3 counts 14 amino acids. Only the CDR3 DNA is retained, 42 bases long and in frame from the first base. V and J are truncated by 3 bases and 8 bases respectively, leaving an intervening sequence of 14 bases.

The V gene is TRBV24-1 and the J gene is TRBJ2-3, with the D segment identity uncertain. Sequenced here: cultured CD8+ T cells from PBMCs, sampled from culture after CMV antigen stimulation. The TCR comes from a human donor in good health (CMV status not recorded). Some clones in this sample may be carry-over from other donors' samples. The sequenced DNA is TGTGCCACCAGTGATGCCACCAGCCAGTCTACGCAGTATTTT. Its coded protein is CATSDATSQSTQYF.